This entry features one T cell receptor (beta chain) sequence. This CDR3 is 13 amino acids long. Trimming took off 3 bases at V and 2 bases at J, with 8 bases between the two ends. Germline CDR1 and CDR2: SGHAT and FQNNGV. This sample stems from a study of beta chain features in type 1 diabetes. Reverse transcribing all isolated RNA meant expressed TCRB transcripts were sequenced. The repertoire was sequenced with immunoSEQ multiplex PCR; TCRdb's copy has only in-frame clones and lacks some. Seen here are roughly 230,000 clones, over 8.5% observed once, and the top ten hold approximately 0.035%. V and J are TRBV11-2 and TRBJ2-7; D might be TRBD1 (6 bases). This sequence was found in a young woman in good health. The sequenced sample consisted of naive CD4+ T cells from blood. CDR3 sequence reads: CASSFTGTYEQYF. The CDR3 bases are TGTGCCAGCAGCTTTACAGGGACCTACGAGCAGTACTTC.